This TCR beta chain was observed in a study of response to subunit inactivated influenza vaccine. Findings and limits, study-wide: Authors suggested each seasonal flu vaccination may recruit only limited numbers of new T cells.

The CDR3 sequence is 14 residues long. CDR1 is SGHKS and CDR2 is YYEKEE in the germline V gene (reference sequence). As regards this clonotype: The antigen is not known. One end of the junction fails to match germline, which may point to a read error.

TCRdb ran MiXCR on the RT-PCR reads and lists one entry per CDR3 protein. The data hold about 650,000 distinct CDR3 sequences, with 11% to 15% observed a single time. V usage is TRBV5-5 and J usage is TRBJ2-3; no clear D gene. The sequences come from PBMCs from blood, collected around two weeks before vaccination. This receptor was obtained from a man in his forties or fifties who received an inactivated influenza vaccine. This CDR3 reads CVSSSPPGLDTQYF. CDR3 DNA sequence: TGTGTCAGCAGCTCCCCCCCCGGGCTAGATACGCAGTATTTT.